What follows are 6 T cell receptor beta chains derived from one specimen sequenced in a study of T cell changes during pregnancy in multiple sclerosis (dated by TCRdb to between 2019 and 2020). Receptors were amplified or captured by the immunoSEQ multiplex PCR assay. TCRdb stores this immuneACCESS table with in-frame sequences only. Part of the clones is absent; in the studies checked, under half of the shortfall reflects unresolved V genes, and no reason is known for the rest. The sample profile shows about 49,000 clones; around 91% of them were found once. The ten largest make up 5.1% of the sample. The source was peripheral blood, collected after pregnancy. The receptors originated from a female donor in good health, enrolled as a control in a pregnancy study.

The chain couples TRBV6-1 to TRBJ2-5, with TRBD1 as a possible D gene (5 bases). CDR1 and CDR2 from the germline V gene are MNHNS and SASEGT. Trimming pared 4 bases from V and 8 bases from J, leaving 8 bases between. This CDR3 is 11 amino acids long. The CDR3 is CASSVDNTQYF. Written as DNA, the CDR3 is TGTGCCAGCAGTGTGGACAACACCCAGTACTTC.

The chain combines TRBV15 with TRBJ1-6; 7 positions match TRBD1. The CDR3 contains 14 residues. Germline CDR1 LNHNV, CDR2 YYDKDF (reference sequence). With V trimmed by 1 base and J by 7 bases, 1 base remained unmatched. In DNA, the CDR3 is TGTGCCACCAGCAGAGGGGACAGCAATTCACCCCTCCACTTT. Protein sequence: CATSRGDSNSPLHF.

The rearrangement joins TRBV6-4 to TRBJ2-2; 12 positions agree with TRBD2. Trimming took 4 bases from V and 3 from J; bases not matched to a gene: 3. The CDR3 runs to 16 residues. CDR1 MRHNA and CDR2 SNTAGT come from the germline V gene. As DNA, the CDR3 is TGTGCCAGCAGTGGAAGGACTAGCGGGGACACCGGGGAGCTGTTTTTT. Translating gives CASSGRTSGDTGELFF.

This clone was seen many times. The chain couples TRBV20-1 to TRBJ1-1; D is undetermined. The CDR3 length is 11 residues. In germline, CDR1 is DFQATT, CDR2 SNEGSKA (reference sequence). Deletions cut 5 bases from V and 0 bases from J, with 4 bases between. In nucleotides, the CDR3 is TGCAGTGCTTACTTGAACACTGAAGCTTTCTTT. It specifies CSAYLNTEAFF.

This chain connects TRBV11-2 to TRBJ2-7; no definite D call. This CDR3 comprises 14 residues. The germline V gene encodes CDR1 SGHAT and CDR2 FQNNGV. Trimming took off 1 base at V and 2 bases at J, with 9 bases between the two ends. CDR3 DNA: TGTGCCAGCAGCTTAGTGACTGCCACCTACGAGCAGTACTTC. Translated, it gives CASSLVTATYEQYF.

This sequence joins TRBV9 and TRBJ2-3; D might be TRBD2 (5 bases). This CDR3 contains 16 residues. Trimming stripped 0 bases from V and 8 bases from J, with 19 bases between. Germline-derived CDR1 and CDR2 are SGDLS and YYNGEE. The CDR3 is CASSVVERSPHGTQYF. Here the CDR3 DNA reads TGTGCCAGCAGCGTAGTTGAGCGGAGCCCGCACGGTACGCAGTATTTT. The full variable domain, in which reference TRBV9 and TRBJ2-3 provide the parts outside the CDR3, is DSGVTQTPKHLITATGQRVTLRCSPRSGDLSVYWYQQSLDQGLQFLIQYYNGEERAKGNILERFSAQQFPDLHSELNLSSLELGDSALYFCASSVVERSPHGTQYFGPGTRLTVL.